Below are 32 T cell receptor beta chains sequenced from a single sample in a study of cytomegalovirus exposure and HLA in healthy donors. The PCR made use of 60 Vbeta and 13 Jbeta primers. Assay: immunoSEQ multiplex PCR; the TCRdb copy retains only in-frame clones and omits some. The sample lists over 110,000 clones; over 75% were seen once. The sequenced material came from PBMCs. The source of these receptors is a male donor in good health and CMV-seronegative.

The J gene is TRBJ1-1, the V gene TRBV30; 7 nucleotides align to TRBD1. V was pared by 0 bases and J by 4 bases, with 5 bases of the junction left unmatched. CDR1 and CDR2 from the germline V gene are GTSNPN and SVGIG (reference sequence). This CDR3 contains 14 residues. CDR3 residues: CAWSVNRGSTEAFF. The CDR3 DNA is TGTGCCTGGAGTGTAAACAGGGGCAGCACTGAAGCTTTCTTT.

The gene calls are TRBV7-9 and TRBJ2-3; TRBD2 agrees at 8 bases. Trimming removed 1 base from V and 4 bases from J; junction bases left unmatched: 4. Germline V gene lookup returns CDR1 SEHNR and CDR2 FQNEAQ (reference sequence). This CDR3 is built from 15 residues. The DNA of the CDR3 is TGTGCCAGCAGCTTAGGGGCGGGAGGCCCAGATACGCAGTATTTT. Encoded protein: CASSLGAGGPDTQYF.

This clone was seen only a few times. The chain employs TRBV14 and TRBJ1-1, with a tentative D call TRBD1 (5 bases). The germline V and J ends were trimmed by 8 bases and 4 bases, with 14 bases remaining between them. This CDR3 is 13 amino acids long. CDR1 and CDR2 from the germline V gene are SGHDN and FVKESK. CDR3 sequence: CASSGWGGTEAFF. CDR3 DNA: TGTGCCAGCTCCGGATGGGGGGGCACTGAAGCTTTCTTT.

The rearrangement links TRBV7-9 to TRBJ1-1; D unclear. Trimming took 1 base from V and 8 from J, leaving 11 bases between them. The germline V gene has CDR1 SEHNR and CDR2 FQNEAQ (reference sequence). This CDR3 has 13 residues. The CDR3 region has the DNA TGTGCCAGCAGCTTAGGGGAGGGAGGAGAAGCTTTCTTT. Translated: CASSLGEGGEAFF.

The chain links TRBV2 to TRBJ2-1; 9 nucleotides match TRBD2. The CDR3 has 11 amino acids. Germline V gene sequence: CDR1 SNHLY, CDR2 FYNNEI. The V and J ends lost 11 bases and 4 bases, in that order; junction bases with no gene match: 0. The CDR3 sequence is CAGLAYNEQFF. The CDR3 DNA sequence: TGTGCCGGACTAGCGTACAATGAGCAGTTCTTC.

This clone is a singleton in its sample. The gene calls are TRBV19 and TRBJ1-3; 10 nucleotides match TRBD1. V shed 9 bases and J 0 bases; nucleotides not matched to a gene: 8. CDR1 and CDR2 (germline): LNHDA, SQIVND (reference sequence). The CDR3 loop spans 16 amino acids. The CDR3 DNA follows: TGTGCCAGCCGGGACAGGGGTTCGAGCTCTGGAAACACCATATATTTT. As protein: CASRDRGSSSGNTIYF.

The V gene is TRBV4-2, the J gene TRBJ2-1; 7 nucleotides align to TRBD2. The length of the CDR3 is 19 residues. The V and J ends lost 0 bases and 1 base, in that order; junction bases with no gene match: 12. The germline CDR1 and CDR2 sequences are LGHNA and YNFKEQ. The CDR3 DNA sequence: TGTGCCAGCAGCCAAGAAATGGGGAGGGCCTGGGGGTCCTACAATGAGCAGTTCTTC. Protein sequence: CASSQEMGRAWGSYNEQFF.

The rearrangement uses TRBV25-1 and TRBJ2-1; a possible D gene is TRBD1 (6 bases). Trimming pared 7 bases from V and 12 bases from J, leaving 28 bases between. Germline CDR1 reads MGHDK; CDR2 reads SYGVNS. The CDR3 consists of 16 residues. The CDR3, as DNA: TGTGCCAGCACCTCTCCGGGACAAGCCCCGGAATGGGCGCAGTTCTTC. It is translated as CASTSPGQAPEWAQFF.

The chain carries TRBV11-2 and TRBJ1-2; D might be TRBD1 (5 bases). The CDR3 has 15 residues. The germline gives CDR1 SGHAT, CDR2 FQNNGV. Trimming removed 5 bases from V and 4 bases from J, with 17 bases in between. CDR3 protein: CASSPGGFGVYGYTF. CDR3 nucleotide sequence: TGTGCCAGCAGCCCGGGGGGGTTTGGGGTCTATGGCTACACCTTC.

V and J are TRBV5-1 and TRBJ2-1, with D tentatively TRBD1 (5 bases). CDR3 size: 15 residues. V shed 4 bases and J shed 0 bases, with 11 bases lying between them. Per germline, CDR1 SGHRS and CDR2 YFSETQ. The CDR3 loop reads CASSRRDSSYNEQFF. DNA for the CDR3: TGCGCCAGCAGCCGTCGTGACAGCTCCTACAATGAGCAGTTCTTC.

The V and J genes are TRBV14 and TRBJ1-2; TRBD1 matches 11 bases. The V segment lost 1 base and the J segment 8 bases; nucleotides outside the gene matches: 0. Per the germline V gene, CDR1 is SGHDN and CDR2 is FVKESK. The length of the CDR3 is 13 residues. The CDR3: CASSQGTGGGYTF. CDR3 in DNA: TGTGCCAGCAGCCAAGGGACAGGGGGCGGCTACACCTTC.

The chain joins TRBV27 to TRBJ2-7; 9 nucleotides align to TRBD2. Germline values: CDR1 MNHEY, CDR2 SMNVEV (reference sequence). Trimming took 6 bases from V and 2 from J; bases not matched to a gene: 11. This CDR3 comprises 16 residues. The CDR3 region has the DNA TGTGCCAGCAGCCCCTCTAGCGGGACCAAGACCTACGAGCAGTACTTC. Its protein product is CASSPSSGTKTYEQYF.

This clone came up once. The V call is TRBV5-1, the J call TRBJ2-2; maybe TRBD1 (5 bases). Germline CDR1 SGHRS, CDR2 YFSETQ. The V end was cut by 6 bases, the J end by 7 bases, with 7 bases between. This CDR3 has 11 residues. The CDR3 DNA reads TGCGCCAGCATAGGGGTCGGGGAGCTGTTTTTT. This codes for CASIGVGELFF.

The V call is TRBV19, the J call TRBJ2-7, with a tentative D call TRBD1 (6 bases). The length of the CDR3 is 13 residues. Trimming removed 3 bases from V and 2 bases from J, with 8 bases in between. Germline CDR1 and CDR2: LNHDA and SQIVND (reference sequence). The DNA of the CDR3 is TGTGCCAGTAGTATCAAGGGGGCCTACGAGCAGTACTTC. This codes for CASSIKGAYEQYF.

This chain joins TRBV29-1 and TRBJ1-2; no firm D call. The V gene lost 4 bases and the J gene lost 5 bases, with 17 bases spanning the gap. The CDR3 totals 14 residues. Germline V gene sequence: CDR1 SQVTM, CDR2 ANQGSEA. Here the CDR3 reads CSVGSGLWGYGYTF. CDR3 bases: TGCAGCGTTGGCAGCGGATTGTGGGGTTATGGCTACACCTTC. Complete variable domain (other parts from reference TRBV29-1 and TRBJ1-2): SAVISQKPSRDICQRGTSLTIQCQVDSQVTMMFWYRQQPGQSLTLIATANQGSEATYESGFVIDKFPISRPNLTFSTLTVSNMSPEDSSIYLCSVGSGLWGYGYTFGSGTRLTVV.

The CDR3 loop is CASSPRTSVTYEQYF. Written as DNA, the CDR3 is TGTGCCAGTAGCCCTCGGACTAGCGTTACCTACGAGCAGTACTTC. This chain uses TRBV19 with TRBJ2-7; 9 bases fit TRBD2. The V gene end was trimmed by 6 bases and the J gene end by 2 bases; junction bases not matched to a gene: 8. This CDR3 comprises 15 residues. CDR1 and CDR2 (germline): LNHDA, SQIVND (reference sequence). Supplemented by reference TRBV19 and TRBJ2-7, the full variable domain reads DGGITQSPKYLFRKEGQNVTLSCEQNLNHDAMYWYRQDPGQGLRLIYYSQIVNDFQKGDIAEGYSVSREKKESFPLTVTSAQKNPTAFYLCASSPRTSVTYEQYFGPGTRLTVT.

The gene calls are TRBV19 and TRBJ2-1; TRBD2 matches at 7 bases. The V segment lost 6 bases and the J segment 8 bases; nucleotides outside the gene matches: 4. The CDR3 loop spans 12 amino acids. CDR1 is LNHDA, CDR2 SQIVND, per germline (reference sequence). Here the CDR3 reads CASSRLAHEQFF. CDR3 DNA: TGTGCCAGTAGCCGACTAGCCCATGAGCAGTTCTTC.

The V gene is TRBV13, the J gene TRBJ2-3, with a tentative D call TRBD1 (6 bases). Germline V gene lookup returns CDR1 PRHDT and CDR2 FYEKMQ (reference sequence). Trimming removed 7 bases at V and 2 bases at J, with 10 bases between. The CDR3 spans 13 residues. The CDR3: CASMYRDTDTQYF. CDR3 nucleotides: TGTGCCAGCATGTACAGGGACACAGATACGCAGTATTTT.

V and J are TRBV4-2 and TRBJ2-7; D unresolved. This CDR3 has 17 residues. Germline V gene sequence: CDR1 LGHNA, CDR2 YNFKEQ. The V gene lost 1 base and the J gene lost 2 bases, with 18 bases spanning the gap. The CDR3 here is CASSQVKRAQEPYEQYF. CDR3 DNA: TGTGCCAGCAGCCAAGTGAAAAGAGCGCAAGAACCCTACGAGCAGTACTTC.

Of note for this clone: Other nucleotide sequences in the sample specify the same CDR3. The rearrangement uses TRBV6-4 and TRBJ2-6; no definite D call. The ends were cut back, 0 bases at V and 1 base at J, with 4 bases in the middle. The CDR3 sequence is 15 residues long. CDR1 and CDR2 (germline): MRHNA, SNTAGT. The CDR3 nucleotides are TGTGCCAGCAGTGACTCATCGTCTGGGGCCAACGTCCTGACTTTC. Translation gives CASSDSSSGANVLTF.

In nucleotides, the CDR3 is TGTGCCAGCAGATCAAGCGGGAGCTCCTACAATGAGCAGTTCTTC. Protein product: CASRSSGSSYNEQFF. This sequence joins TRBV5-5 and TRBJ2-1; 8 positions agree with TRBD2. This CDR3 is built from 15 residues. Germline CDR1 is SGHKS and CDR2 is YYEKEE (reference sequence). The junction had 4 bases not matched to a gene; V was cut back by 5 bases and J by 0 bases.

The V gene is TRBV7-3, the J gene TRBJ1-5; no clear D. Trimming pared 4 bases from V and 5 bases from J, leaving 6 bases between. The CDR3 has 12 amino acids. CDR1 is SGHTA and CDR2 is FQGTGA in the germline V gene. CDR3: CASSSLDQPQHF. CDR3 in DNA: TGTGCCAGCAGCTCATTAGATCAGCCCCAGCATTTT.

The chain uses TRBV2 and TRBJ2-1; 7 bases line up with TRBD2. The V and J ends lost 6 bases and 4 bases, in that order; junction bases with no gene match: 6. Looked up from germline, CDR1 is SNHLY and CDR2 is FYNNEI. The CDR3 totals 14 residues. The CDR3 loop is CASSLDSGYNEQFF. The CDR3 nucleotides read TGTGCCAGCAGCTTGGATAGCGGGTACAATGAGCAGTTCTTC.

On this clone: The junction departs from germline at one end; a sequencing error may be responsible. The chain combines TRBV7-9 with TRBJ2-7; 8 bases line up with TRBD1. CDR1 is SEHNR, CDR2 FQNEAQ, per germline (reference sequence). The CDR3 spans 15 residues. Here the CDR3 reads CSSSLAQGETYEQYF. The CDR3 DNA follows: TGTTCCAGCAGCTTAGCACAGGGGGAAACCTACGAGCAGTACTTC. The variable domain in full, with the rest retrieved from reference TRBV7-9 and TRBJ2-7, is DTGVSQNPRHKITKRGQNVTFRCDPISEHNRLYWYRQTLGQGPEFLTYFQNEAQLEKSRLLSDRFSAERPKGSFSTLEIQRTEQGDSAMYLCSSSLAQGETYEQYFGPGTRLTVT.

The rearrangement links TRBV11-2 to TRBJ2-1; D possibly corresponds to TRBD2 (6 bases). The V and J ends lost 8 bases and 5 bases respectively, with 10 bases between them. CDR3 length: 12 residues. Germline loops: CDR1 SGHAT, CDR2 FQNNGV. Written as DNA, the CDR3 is TGTGCCAGCGAGGAGGGTAACAATGAGCAGTTCTTC. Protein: CASEEGNNEQFF. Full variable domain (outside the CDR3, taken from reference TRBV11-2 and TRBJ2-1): EAGVAQSPRYKIIEKRQSVAFWCNPISGHATLYWYQQILGQGPKLLIQFQNNGVVDDSQLPKDRFSAERLKGVDSTLKIQPAKLEDSAVYLCASEEGNNEQFFGPGTRLTVL.

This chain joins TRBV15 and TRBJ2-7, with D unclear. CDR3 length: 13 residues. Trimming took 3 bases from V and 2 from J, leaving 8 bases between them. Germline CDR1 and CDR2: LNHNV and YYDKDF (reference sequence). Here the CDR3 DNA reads TGTGCCACCAGCAGCGAGGTCCCCTACGAGCAGTACTTC. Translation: CATSSEVPYEQYF.

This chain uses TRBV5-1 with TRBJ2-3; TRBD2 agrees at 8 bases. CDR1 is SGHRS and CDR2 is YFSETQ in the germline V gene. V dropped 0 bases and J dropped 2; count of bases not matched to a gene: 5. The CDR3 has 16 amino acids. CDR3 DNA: TGCGCCAGCAGCTTGGAGGTAGCGGGGCCCACAGATACGCAGTATTTT. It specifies CASSLEVAGPTDTQYF.

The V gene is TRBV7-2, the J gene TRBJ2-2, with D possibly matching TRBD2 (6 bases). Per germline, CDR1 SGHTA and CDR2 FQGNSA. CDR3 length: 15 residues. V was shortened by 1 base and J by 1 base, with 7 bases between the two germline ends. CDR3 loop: CASSLGSGNTGELFF. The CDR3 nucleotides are TGTGCCAGCAGCTTAGGTAGCGGGAACACCGGGGAGCTGTTTTTT. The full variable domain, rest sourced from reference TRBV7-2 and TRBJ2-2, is GAGVSQSPSNKVTEKGKDVELRCDPISGHTALYWYRQSLGQGLEFLIYFQGNSAPDKSGLPSDRFSAERTGGSVSTLTIQRTQQEDSAVYLCASSLGSGNTGELFFGEGSRLTVL.

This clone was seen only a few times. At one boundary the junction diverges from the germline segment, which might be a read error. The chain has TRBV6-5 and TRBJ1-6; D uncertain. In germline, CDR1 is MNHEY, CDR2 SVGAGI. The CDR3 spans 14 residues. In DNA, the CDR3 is TGTGCCAGCACTTACGGGTCTAGCGGGACACCCCTCCACTTT. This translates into CASTYGSSGTPLHF.

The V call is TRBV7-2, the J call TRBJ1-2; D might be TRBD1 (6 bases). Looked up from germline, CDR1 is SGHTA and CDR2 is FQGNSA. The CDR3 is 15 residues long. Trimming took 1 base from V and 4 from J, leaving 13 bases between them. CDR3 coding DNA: TGTGCCAGCAGCTTAGTTCCAGGGGAGAGCTATGGCTACACCTTC. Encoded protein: CASSLVPGESYGYTF.

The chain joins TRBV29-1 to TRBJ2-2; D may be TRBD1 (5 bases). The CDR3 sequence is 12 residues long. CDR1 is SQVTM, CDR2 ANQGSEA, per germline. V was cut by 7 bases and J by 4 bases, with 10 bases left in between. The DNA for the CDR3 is TGCAGCGCCCAGGGTGGCACCGGGGAGCTGTTTTTT. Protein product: CSAQGGTGELFF.

The CDR3, as DNA: TGTGCCAGCAGCCTCCCTAGCGGGTATGGCTACACCTTC. It yields the protein CASSLPSGYGYTF. The chain uses TRBV7-9 and TRBJ1-2; D not certain. The CDR3 is made up of 13 amino acids. Trimming shortened V by 5 bases and J by 5 bases, and 12 bases separated the two germline ends. Germline V gene data show CDR1 as SEHNR and CDR2 as FQNEAQ (reference sequence).